This T cell receptor beta chain was sequenced during a study of vaccination effects on CD4 cells after COVID-19 (dated by TCRdb to the early 2020s). Broadly, across the study: Two doses of either the BNT162b2 or the mRNA-1273 mRNA SARS-CoV-2 vaccine were administered to participants. A total of 10 COVID-19 convalescent patients and several SARS-CoV-2-naive healthy vaccine recipients were included in the full study. In the study, cultures from other donors were sequenced using the Oncomine TCR Beta short-read assay on an Illumina iSeq 100. SARS-CoV-2 spike-specific CD4+ TCR repertoires were compared before and after mRNA vaccination in COVID-19 convalescent patients and in infection-naive vaccine recipients.

Broad study findings and their caveats: Among healthy vaccine recipients, nearly all vaccine-induced clones were SARS-CoV-2 mono-reactive, and only 1 of 255 was cross-reactive with common cold coronaviruses. Both infection-induced and vaccine-induced clones contracted markedly at late post-vaccination timepoints, which is consistent with waning T cell responses. The study was limited by a small number of convalescent patients and lacked early post-infection timepoints.

The cysteine opens and the phenylalanine closes a CDR3 of 15 amino acids. Only the CDR3 region is kept as DNA, spanning 45 bases read in frame from base 1. V is clipped by 7 bases and J by 11 bases, and the sequence between their germline boundaries is 24 bases long. CDR1 is given as SNHLY and CDR2 as FYNNEI, both from the germline V gene. The library relied on the immunoSEQ multiplex PCR assay. DNA from the CD4+ T cells that had been cultured and isolated underwent TCR beta CDR3 sequencing. The study's own analysis went as follows. Non-productive TCR sequences were removed, reads were trimmed to the CDR3 region, and CDR3s of at least 7 amino acids were retained. The MANAFEST web app was used to pick out antigen-specific clonotypes by comparing their expansion in peptide wells with that in reference cultures. Positive clones required FDR<0.05 expansion versus reference and all other wells, odds ratio above 5, and frequency above 0.1% in two replicate wells. Clonotypes significantly expanded in SARS-CoV-2 spike wells and in at least one common cold coronavirus spike condition were defined as cross-reactive. CDR3 similarity was assessed by Levenshtein distance with the stringdist R package, and unrooted trees were built with ape in R 3.6.1. TCRdb re-hosts the immuneACCESS table, in-frame sequences only. Its copies lack some clones; in the studies checked, an unresolved V gene accounts for under half of them, and the cause for the rest is not known. V, J and clone size are those of that table, while D and trimming were read from the DNA. The table for this sample lists tens of thousands of clones; 55% to 75% of them were counted only once. The ten largest make up roughly an eighth of the sample.

In the ViraFEST assay, PBMC were stimulated with viral peptide pools, and TCR sequencing was then used to find antigen-specific CD4+ T cell clonotypes based on their expansion. After 10 days of culture, CD4+ T cells were isolated with the EasySep CD4+ T cell isolation kit. Negative nucleocapsid antibody results before and after vaccination confirmed that the healthy vaccine recipients had no prior SARS-CoV-2 infection. Each well held 1.5 million to 2.5 million PBMC cultured in IMDM containing around 5.1% human AB serum, about 10 IU/ml IL-2 and gentamicin, along with 8 to 10 ug/ml peptides. On days 3 and 7, half of the culture medium was replaced with fresh IL-2-containing medium. Unless noted otherwise, every peptide stimulation condition was cultured in triplicate wells. PBMC were separated from whole blood using Ficoll-Paque Plus gradient centrifugation and were then either cryopreserved at -140C or used fresh. Overlapping peptide pools spanned the spike proteins of SARS-CoV-2 and the common cold coronaviruses HCoV-NL63, HCoV-OC43 and HCoV-229E. Genomic DNA was extracted from cultured CD4+ T cells with the QIAamp micro DNA kit.

About this clone itself: What antigen it recognizes has not been identified. One base away there is no much larger clone; base qualities are not given.

This sequence originates from a human donor who received a COVID-19 vaccine. The sequencing used CD4+ T cells from PBMCs cultured with HCoV-OC43 spike peptides, collected before COVID-19 vaccination. What the cell subset or site label conveys for this sample: HCoV-OC43 spike overlapping peptide pool stimulation. Recombination joined TRBV2 with TRBJ1-3, with a weak D call of TRBD1 (5 bases match). The CDR3 reads CASTPNSPVQGAIYF. The bases are TGTGCCAGCACCCCCAATAGTCCTGTCCAGGGCGCCATATATTTT.